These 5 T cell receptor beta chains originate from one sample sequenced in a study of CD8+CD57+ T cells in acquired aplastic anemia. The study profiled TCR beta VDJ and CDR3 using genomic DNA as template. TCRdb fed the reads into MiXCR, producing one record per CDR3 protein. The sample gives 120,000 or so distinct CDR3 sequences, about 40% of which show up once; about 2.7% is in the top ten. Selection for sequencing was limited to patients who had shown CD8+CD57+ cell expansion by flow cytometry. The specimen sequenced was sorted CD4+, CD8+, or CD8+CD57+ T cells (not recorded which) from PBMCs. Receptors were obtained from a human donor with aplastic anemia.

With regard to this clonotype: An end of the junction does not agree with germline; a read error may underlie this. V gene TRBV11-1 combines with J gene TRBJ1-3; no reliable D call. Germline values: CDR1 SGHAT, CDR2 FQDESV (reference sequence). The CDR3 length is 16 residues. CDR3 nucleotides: TGTGCCAGCAGCTCAGACTGGACGGACTCTGGAGACACCATATATTTT. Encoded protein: CASSSDWTDSGDTIYF.

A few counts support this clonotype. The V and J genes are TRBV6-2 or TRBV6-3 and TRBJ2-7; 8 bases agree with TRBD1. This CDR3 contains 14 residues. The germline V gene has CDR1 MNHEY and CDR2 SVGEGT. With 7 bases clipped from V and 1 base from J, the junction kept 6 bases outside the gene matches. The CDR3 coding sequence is TGTGCCAGCAACGACAGGGGTCCTTCCTACGAGCAGTACTTC. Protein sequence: CASNDRGPSYEQYF.

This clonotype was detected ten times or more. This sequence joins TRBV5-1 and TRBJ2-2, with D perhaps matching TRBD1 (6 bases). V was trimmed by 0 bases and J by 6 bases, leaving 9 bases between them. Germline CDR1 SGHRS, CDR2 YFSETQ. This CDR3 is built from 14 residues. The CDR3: CASSLDSGAGELFF. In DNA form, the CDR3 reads TGCGCCAGCAGCTTGGATTCAGGGGCCGGGGAGCTGTTTTTT.

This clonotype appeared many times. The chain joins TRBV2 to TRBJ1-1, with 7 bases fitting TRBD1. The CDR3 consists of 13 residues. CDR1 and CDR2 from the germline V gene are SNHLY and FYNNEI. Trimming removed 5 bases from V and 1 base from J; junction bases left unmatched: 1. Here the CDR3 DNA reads TGTGCCAGCAGTCGACAGGGGAACACTGAAGCTTTCTTT. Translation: CASSRQGNTEAFF. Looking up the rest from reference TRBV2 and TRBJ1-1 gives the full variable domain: EPEVTQTPSHQVTQMGQEVILRCVPISNHLYFYWYRQILGQKVEFLVSFYNNEISEKSEIFDDQFSVERPDGSNFTLKIRSTKLEDSAMYFCASSRQGNTEAFFGQGTRLTVV.

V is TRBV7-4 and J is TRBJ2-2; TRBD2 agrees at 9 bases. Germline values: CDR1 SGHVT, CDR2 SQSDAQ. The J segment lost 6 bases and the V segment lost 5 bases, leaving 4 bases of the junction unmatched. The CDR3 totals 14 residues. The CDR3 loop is CASSDSGGSGELFF. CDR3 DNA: TGTGCCAGCAGCGATAGCGGGGGATCCGGGGAGCTGTTTTTT.